Each of the 32 T cell receptor beta chains below was sequenced from the same sample in a study of cytomegalovirus exposure and HLA in healthy donors. A multiplex PCR was run with 60 Vbeta primers and 13 Jbeta primers. Using immunoSEQ multiplex PCR, the repertoire was profiled, and TCRdb retains in-frame clones only, with some absent. The table records nearly 200,000 clones, roughly 80% of them present only once. Sequences were obtained from PBMCs. These receptors came from a male donor in good health and CMV-seropositive.

This clone has only a few counts. The chain joins TRBV7-6 to TRBJ2-7; 9 bases map to TRBD1. J gave up 6 bases and V 5 bases, and 8 bases lay outside the gene matches. This CDR3 is 14 amino acids long. Germline CDR1 is SGHVS and CDR2 is FNYEAQ. CDR3 amino acids: CASSTGQGPGEQYF. In DNA form, the CDR3 reads TGTGCCAGCAGCACGGGACAGGGTCCTGGCGAGCAGTACTTC.

The chain is built from TRBV9 and TRBJ2-7; TRBD2 matches at 9 bases. V dropped 0 bases and J dropped 5; count of bases not matched to a gene: 6. CDR1 and CDR2 from the germline V gene are SGDLS and YYNGEE. The CDR3 covers 15 residues. The CDR3 nucleotides read TGTGCCAGCAGCGTAGATCCTAGCGGGACGAACGAGCAGTACTTC. It encodes CASSVDPSGTNEQYF.

This chain links TRBV9 with TRBJ2-1; no definite D call. The germline V and J ends were trimmed by 2 bases and 10 bases, with 22 bases remaining between them. This CDR3 contains 16 residues. Germline loops: CDR1 SGDLS, CDR2 YYNGEE. Written as DNA, the CDR3 is TGTGCCAGCAGCGTCAACCACCGTCCTCGCAGTCCCGAGCAGTTCTTC. Protein product: CASSVNHRPRSPEQFF.

V is TRBV18 and J is TRBJ2-6, with D possibly matching TRBD2 (5 bases). With 2 bases removed from V and 0 bases from J, the gap between germline ends came to 17 bases. This CDR3 contains 19 residues. In germline, CDR1 is KGHSH, CDR2 LQKENI. The CDR3 is CASSPWVGELNSGANVLTF. The CDR3 DNA sequence: TGTGCCAGCTCACCATGGGTCGGGGAACTCAACTCTGGGGCCAACGTCCTGACTTTC.

The gene calls are TRBV6-1 and TRBJ2-7, with D possibly TRBD2 on 6 matching bases. The CDR3 length is 13 residues. Germline-derived CDR1 and CDR2 are MNHNS and SASEGT. Between the trimmed V and J ends, which lost 2 bases and 12 bases, there was a span of 17 bases. In DNA form, the CDR3 reads TGTGCCAGCAGTGAAAAAGAGCGACTAGAAAGGTACTTC. It is translated as CASSEKERLERYF.

The chain employs TRBV28 and TRBJ2-7; tentatively, D is TRBD2 (6 bases). Germline CDR1 and CDR2: MDHEN and SYDVKM. Trimming removed 5 bases at V and 2 bases at J, with 16 bases between. The CDR3 is made up of 15 amino acids. Here the CDR3 DNA reads TGTGCCAGCAGTAGGTCTCGGCGGGGAACCTACGAGCAGTACTTC. This sequence encodes CASSRSRRGTYEQYF.

J is TRBJ2-4 and V is TRBV5-1; a possible D gene is TRBD1 (5 bases). The V end lost 2 bases, the J end lost 3 bases, and 15 bases lay between the germline ends. This CDR3 has 16 amino acids. CDR1 is SGHRS, CDR2 YFSETQ, per germline. The CDR3 bases are TGCGCCAGCAGCTTCGGTCAGGGCGATGGCAAAAACATTCAGTACTTC. It encodes CASSFGQGDGKNIQYF. The full variable domain, completed using reference TRBV5-1 and TRBJ2-4, is KAGVTQTPRYLIKTRGQQVTLSCSPISGHRSVSWYQQTPGQGLQFLFEYFSETQRNKGNFPGRFSGRQFSNSRSEMNVSTLELGDSALYLCASSFGQGDGKNIQYFGAGTRLSVL.

The rearrangement joins TRBV28 to TRBJ2-3; 13 bases are a match to TRBD2. The CDR3 spans 18 residues. CDR1 is MDHEN, CDR2 SYDVKM, per germline. V shed 4 bases, J shed 3 bases, and the junction held 10 bases outside the gene matches. The CDR3 DNA reads as TGTGCCAGCAGTTCGCCGGGACTAGCGGGATATGGTACAGATACGCAGTATTTT. It is translated as CASSSPGLAGYGTDTQYF.

J is TRBJ2-7 and V is TRBV4-2; D may be TRBD2 (6 bases). The V and J ends lost 0 bases and 0 bases respectively, with 18 bases between them. The CDR3 spans 18 residues. Germline loops: CDR1 LGHNA, CDR2 YNFKEQ. CDR3 protein: CASSQDLPGVRNSYEQYF. In nucleotides, the CDR3 is TGTGCCAGCAGCCAAGATTTACCGGGGGTGCGGAACTCCTACGAGCAGTACTTC.

This chain joins TRBV19 and TRBJ1-1; TRBD1 might be the D (5 bases). The CDR3 covers 12 residues. Germline lookup yields CDR1 LNHDA and CDR2 SQIVND (reference sequence). Trimming left V 9 bases short and J 0 bases short, with 8 bases between. CDR3: CASGGVNTEAFF. DNA of the CDR3: TGTGCCAGCGGGGGGGTGAACACTGAAGCTTTCTTT. Using reference TRBV19 and TRBJ1-1 for the parts outside the CDR3, the full variable domain is DGGITQSPKYLFRKEGQNVTLSCEQNLNHDAMYWYRQDPGQGLRLIYYSQIVNDFQKGDIAEGYSVSREKKESFPLTVTSAQKNPTAFYLCASGGVNTEAFFGQGTRLTVV.

This rearrangement joins TRBV6-1 to TRBJ2-1; D possibly corresponds to TRBD2 (6 bases). Trimming left V 6 bases short and J 6 bases short, with 12 bases between. Germline V gene sequence: CDR1 MNHNS, CDR2 SASEGT. This CDR3 spans 13 amino acids. The CDR3 sequence: CASREGSGNEQFF. DNA for the CDR3: TGTGCCAGCAGGGAGGGTTCGGGCAATGAGCAGTTCTTC.

The genes are TRBV4-2 and TRBJ2-5; 9 bases are a match to TRBD1. CDR3 size: 16 residues. Unmatched junction bases numbered 5, after V lost 1 base and J lost 2 bases. In germline, CDR1 is LGHNA, CDR2 YNFKEQ. The CDR3 protein is CASSQGGTGRQETQYF. CDR3 sequence (DNA): TGTGCCAGCAGCCAAGGAGGGACAGGGAGGCAAGAGACCCAGTACTTC.

This sequence joins TRBV5-6 and TRBJ1-4, with 7 nucleotides matching TRBD1. The CDR3 extends over 15 amino acids. The V and J ends lost 3 bases and 4 bases, in that order; junction bases with no gene match: 6. The germline V gene has CDR1 SGHDT and CDR2 YYEEEE. CDR3 DNA sequence: TGTGCCAGCAGCTCCCTGAGGGGGCTTAATGAAAAACTGTTTTTT. Protein product: CASSSLRGLNEKLFF.

Comment on this clone: The junction differs from germline at one of its ends, possibly a read error. The V gene is TRBV7-9, the J gene TRBJ2-3; 7 nucleotides agree with TRBD1. This CDR3 spans 17 amino acids. Germline assignment: CDR1 SEHNR and CDR2 FQNEAQ (reference sequence). CDR3 loop: CSSSLIGGRPHTDTQYF. The DNA of the CDR3 is TGTTCCAGCAGCTTAATAGGGGGCAGGCCACACACAGATACGCAGTATTTT.

The gene calls are TRBV27 and TRBJ1-1, with 8 nucleotides matching TRBD1. CDR3 size: 17 residues. Per the germline V gene, CDR1 is MNHEY and CDR2 is SMNVEV (reference sequence). The ends lost 6 bases at V and 3 bases at J; junction bases unmatched: 15. The DNA for the CDR3 is TGTGCCAGCAGACGACAGGGGCGCAATTCTCTACACACTGAAGCTTTCTTT. This gives the protein CASRRQGRNSLHTEAFF.

Regarding this clone: At one of its ends the junction is not consistent with the germline gene, which may arise from a read error. The chain joins TRBV7-9 to TRBJ2-7; D uncertain. The CDR3 length is 15 residues. Germline CDR1 is SEHNR and CDR2 is FQNEAQ (reference sequence). CDR3 residues: CSSSSLRGQSYEQYF. CDR3 nucleotides: TGTTCCAGCAGCTCCCTTCGCGGTCAGTCCTACGAGCAGTACTTC.

The V gene is TRBV4-2, the J gene TRBJ2-3, with a possible D match to TRBD2 (7 bases). CDR1 is LGHNA, CDR2 YNFKEQ, per germline. This CDR3 is built from 18 residues. The V end lost 4 bases, the J end lost 0 bases, and 20 bases lay between the germline ends. CDR3 sequence reads: CASSLLWGGSRSTDTQYF. Here the CDR3 DNA reads TGTGCCAGCAGCCTCCTCTGGGGGGGCTCGCGCAGCACAGATACGCAGTATTTT.

The chain links TRBV7-3 to TRBJ2-5; D ambiguous. CDR3 length equals 15 residues. Per the germline V gene, CDR1 is SGHTA and CDR2 is FQGTGA. V was shortened by 2 bases and J by 0 bases, with 10 bases between the two germline ends. The CDR3 nucleotides read TGTGCCAGCAGCTTAGCCGCGACTCACCAAGAGACCCAGTACTTC. This codes for CASSLAATHQETQYF.

This clone has just a few counts. CDR3 nucleotides: TGTGCCAGCAGCTACGGGACAGGAGCCTACGAGCAGTACTTC. Its protein product is CASSYGTGAYEQYF. This chain connects TRBV27 to TRBJ2-7; 8 bases are shared with TRBD1. This CDR3 spans 14 amino acids. V was clipped by 6 bases and J by 2 bases; unmatched bases: 6. From germline, CDR1 is MNHEY and CDR2 SMNVEV (reference sequence).

The J gene is TRBJ2-3, the V gene TRBV7-2, with 8 bases identical to TRBD2. This CDR3 spans 15 amino acids. Germline V gene lookup returns CDR1 SGHTA and CDR2 FQGNSA. With V trimmed by 5 bases and J by 3 bases, 7 bases remained unmatched. In nucleotides, the CDR3 is TGTGCCAGCAGCCCTATCCGGGAGGGGACAGATACGCAGTATTTT. This codes for CASSPIREGTDTQYF.

V and J are TRBV29-1 and TRBJ2-1; a possible D gene is TRBD2 (5 bases). The germline gives CDR1 SQVTM, CDR2 ANQGSEA. With 4 bases removed from V and 6 bases from J, the gap between germline ends came to 13 bases. The CDR3 length is 13 residues. CDR3 sequence: CSVGVASRNEQFF. CDR3 sequence (DNA): TGCAGCGTTGGGGTAGCGTCCCGCAATGAGCAGTTCTTC.

Here the CDR3 DNA reads TGTGCCAGCAGCTTAGTCCCGGAGCCCAGCACAGATACGCAGTATTTT. This gives the protein CASSLVPEPSTDTQYF. This chain joins TRBV7-2 and TRBJ2-3, with D hard to call. CDR1 SGHTA and CDR2 FQGNSA come from the germline V gene. V was clipped by 1 base and J by 0 bases, with 11 bases between them. The CDR3 spans 16 residues.

The chain has TRBV2 and TRBJ2-2; weak D call: TRBD1 (7 bases). Germline CDR1 reads SNHLY; CDR2 reads FYNNEI. The CDR3 is 13 amino acids. The ends were cut back, 7 bases at V and 7 bases at J, with 13 bases in the middle. The CDR3, as DNA: TGTGCCAGCACTGCAGGGGGGAACGGGGAGCTGTTTTTT. It encodes CASTAGGNGELFF.

The rearrangement uses TRBV6-5 and TRBJ2-5; TRBD2 is a possible D gene (6 bases). The ends were cut back, 2 bases at V and 5 bases at J, with 9 bases in the middle. CDR1 MNHEY and CDR2 SVGAGI come from the germline V gene. CDR3 length: 13 residues. CDR3 residues: CASSYDRGETQYF. The CDR3 DNA reads as TGTGCCAGCAGTTACGATCGGGGGGAGACCCAGTACTTC.

This chain links TRBV9 with TRBJ1-3; D might be TRBD1 (6 bases). Trimming took 2 bases from V and 0 from J, leaving 12 bases between them. Germline V CDR1 and CDR2: SGDLS, YYNGEE. The CDR3 consists of 16 residues. The CDR3 DNA reads as TGTGCCAGCAGCGTCAGGGGTGACCCCTCTGGAAACACCATATATTTT. It translates to CASSVRGDPSGNTIYF.

The chain couples TRBV9 to TRBJ2-1, with D tentatively TRBD1 (6 bases). This CDR3 has 15 residues. The ends were cut back, 4 bases at V and 5 bases at J, with 16 bases in the middle. Germline lookup yields CDR1 SGDLS and CDR2 YYNGEE. The CDR3 loop is CASSPLGAGDNEQFF. The DNA for the CDR3 is TGTGCCAGCAGCCCTTTGGGGGCCGGGGACAATGAGCAGTTCTTC.

The chain uses TRBV5-8 and TRBJ1-1; 9 bases are a match to TRBD1. The germline gives CDR1 SGHTS, CDR2 YDEGEE. The CDR3 spans 16 residues. V shed 3 bases and J 8 bases; nucleotides not matched to a gene: 14. CDR3 sequence (DNA): TGTGCCAGCAGCTCCCGGACAGGGGCAGCCGAGGCCGAAGCTTTCTTT. Its protein is CASSSRTGAAEAEAFF.

The rearrangement uses TRBV18 and TRBJ2-7; 8 bases line up with TRBD1. J was trimmed by 2 bases and V by 3 bases; bases with no gene match: 3. The germline gives CDR1 KGHSH, CDR2 LQKENI. The CDR3 extends over 14 amino acids. CDR3 nucleotide sequence: TGTGCCAGCTCACCGCCAGGGGGCGCCTACGAGCAGTACTTC. It codes for CASSPPGGAYEQYF.

V is TRBV29-1 and J is TRBJ2-7; TRBD1 matches 9 bases. Per germline, CDR1 SQVTM and CDR2 ANQGSEA. This CDR3 is built from 15 residues. The V gene end was trimmed by 0 bases and the J gene end by 6 bases; junction bases not matched to a gene: 9. CDR3 sequence reads: CSVEDPGQGAVEQYF. CDR3 DNA: TGCAGCGTTGAAGACCCGGGACAGGGAGCCGTCGAGCAGTACTTC.

The rearrangement links TRBV7-2 to TRBJ1-1; D not certain. V lost 1 base, J lost 4 bases, and 4 bases lay in between. The CDR3 totals 12 residues. Germline values: CDR1 SGHTA, CDR2 FQGNSA. CDR3 in DNA: TGTGCCAGCAGCTTAGGACTCACTGAAGCTTTCTTT. Amino acids: CASSLGLTEAFF.

V gene TRBV5-1 combines with J gene TRBJ2-3; 11 nucleotides align to TRBD1. Germline V CDR1 and CDR2: SGHRS, YFSETQ. With V trimmed by 0 bases and J by 4 bases, 4 bases remained unmatched. This CDR3 has 16 amino acids. The CDR3 loop is CASSLADRGHPDTQYF. CDR3 bases: TGCGCCAGCAGCTTGGCGGACAGGGGGCACCCAGATACGCAGTATTTT.

J is TRBJ2-3 and V is TRBV7-3; D remains unclear. Trimming pared 0 bases from V and 6 bases from J, leaving 10 bases between. Germline lookup yields CDR1 SGHTA and CDR2 FQGTGA. This CDR3 has 14 amino acids. CDR3 amino acids: CASSLTYMSDTQYF. The CDR3 DNA sequence: TGTGCCAGCAGCTTAACGTACATGTCTGATACGCAGTATTTT.